This entry lists 2 T cell receptor beta chains sequenced from one sample in a study of human T cells and chemical hapten exposure. One entry per CDR3 protein, called by TCRdb with MiXCR from the RACE reads. The table shows around 60,000 distinct CDR3 sequences, with roughly 6.7% occurring only once. Time point of the sample: pre-sensitization, week 0. Documented treatment: therapeutic diphenylcyclopropenone sensitization with weekly scalp DPC. The source was whole blood, collected in connection with sensitization to the hapten diphenylcyclopropenone (DPC). Receptor source: a woman aged 25 to 45 with alopecia areata. Some clones in this sample may be carry-over from other donors' samples.

Ten or more counts support this clonotype. J is TRBJ1-6 and V is TRBV12-3 or TRBV12-4; a possible D gene is TRBD1 (5 bases). Trimming stripped 1 base from V and 9 bases from J, with 16 bases between. The CDR3 covers 16 residues. The CDR3 loop is CASSLGGAGSFSPLHF. Written as DNA, the CDR3 is TGTGCCAGCAGTTTAGGGGGCGCCGGCTCCTTTTCACCCCTCCACTTT.

At least ten counts were recorded for this clonotype. The V call is TRBV7-9, the J call TRBJ2-3, with 11 bases that match TRBD2. V dropped 5 bases and J dropped 3; count of bases not matched to a gene: 7. From germline, CDR1 is SEHNR and CDR2 FQNEAQ (reference sequence). The CDR3 runs 16 residues. The CDR3 protein is CASSPTSGGKTDTQYF. CDR3 DNA sequence: TGTGCCAGCAGCCCTACTAGCGGGGGCAAAACAGATACGCAGTATTTT.